One sample yielded the 27 T cell receptor beta chains listed below, sequenced in a study of cytomegalovirus exposure and HLA in healthy donors. The primer mix had 60 Vbeta and 13 Jbeta primers. Libraries were prepared by immunoSEQ multiplex PCR; TCRdb keeps only in-frame clonotypes and omits some of them. The repertoire consists of about 100,000 clones, with 70% to 80% occurring once and the leading ten covering under 20%. The source material was PBMCs. These receptors originate from a woman aged 55-69 years in good health and CMV-seropositive.

The J gene is TRBJ2-3, the V gene TRBV6-4; 11 bases line up with TRBD2. The V and J ends lost 5 bases and 5 bases, in that order; junction bases with no gene match: 9. CDR1 and CDR2 (germline): MRHNA, SNTAGT. The CDR3 runs 16 residues. This CDR3 reads CASSPDSGRAGDTQYF. CDR3 in DNA: TGTGCCAGCAGTCCAGATAGCGGGAGGGCCGGAGATACGCAGTATTTT.

V gene TRBV27 combines with J gene TRBJ2-2; no clear D. Germline V gives CDR1 MNHEY, CDR2 SMNVEV (reference sequence). There are 12 residues in the CDR3. Trimming removed 2 bases from V and 5 bases from J, with 3 bases in between. CDR3 coding DNA: TGTGCCAGCAGTTTACGGACCGGGGAGCTGTTTTTT. Protein product: CASSLRTGELFF.

This clone came up once. The chain carries TRBV5-6 and TRBJ2-1; the match to TRBD2 covers 10 bases. Unmatched junction bases numbered 2, after V lost 3 bases and J lost 5 bases. Germline CDR1 and CDR2: SGHDT and YYEEEE. The CDR3 runs to 14 residues. CDR3 coding DNA: TGTGCCAGCAGCTACGGACTAGCGGACAATGAGCAGTTCTTC. This gives the protein CASSYGLADNEQFF.

This clone was found once. DNA of the CDR3: TGTGCCTGGACCCTGGGACAGGGATTCAATGAGCAGTTCTTC. Translation: CAWTLGQGFNEQFF. The V and J genes are TRBV30 and TRBJ2-1; TRBD1 agrees at 9 bases. The germline V gene encodes CDR1 GTSNPN and CDR2 SVGIG (reference sequence). V was pared by 4 bases and J by 6 bases, with 7 bases of the junction left unmatched. CDR3 size: 14 residues.

The V call is TRBV30, the J call TRBJ1-4; D may be TRBD1 (5 bases). The CDR3 runs to 15 residues. The V end lost 0 bases, the J end lost 8 bases, and 16 bases lay between the germline ends. Germline loops: CDR1 GTSNPN, CDR2 SVGIG (reference sequence). This CDR3 reads CAWSVPGQGGEKLFF. In nucleotides, the CDR3 is TGTGCCTGGAGTGTACCTGGGCAGGGCGGAGAAAAACTGTTTTTT.

The CDR3 is CASHGSGRTGELFF. CDR3 nucleotide sequence: TGTGCCAGCCACGGTAGCGGGAGAACCGGGGAGCTGTTTTTT. The rearrangement uses TRBV9 and TRBJ2-2; 9 nucleotides align to TRBD2. This CDR3 comprises 14 residues. Trimming cost V 7 bases and J 5 bases; bases outside gene matches: 6. Germline values: CDR1 SGDLS, CDR2 YYNGEE.

This chain uses TRBV9 with TRBJ2-3, with TRBD2 matching over 7 bases. This CDR3 is built from 15 residues. Germline V CDR1 and CDR2: SGDLS, YYNGEE. V shed 0 bases and J 3 bases; nucleotides not matched to a gene: 4. In nucleotides, the CDR3 is TGTGCCAGCAGCGTAGGGGCGGGAGTAACAGATACGCAGTATTTT. This codes for CASSVGAGVTDTQYF.

The V call is TRBV6-1, the J call TRBJ2-4, with TRBD1 as a possible D gene (6 bases). CDR3 length: 13 residues. Trimming stripped 5 bases from V and 2 bases from J, with 7 bases between. Germline CDR1 and CDR2: MNHNS and SASEGT. The CDR3 here is CASSQGSKNIQYF. The CDR3 DNA reads as TGTGCCAGCAGTCAGGGGTCCAAAAACATTCAGTACTTC.

V is TRBV10-3 and J is TRBJ2-2; 7 bases are a match to TRBD1. V shed 5 bases and J 6 bases; nucleotides not matched to a gene: 6. The germline V gene encodes CDR1 ENHRY and CDR2 SYGVKD. The CDR3 is made up of 14 amino acids. This CDR3 is CAISYRGVPGELFF. CDR3 coding DNA: TGTGCCATCAGTTACAGGGGTGTACCCGGGGAGCTGTTTTTT.

The CDR3: CAGLATYEQFF. CDR3 DNA: TGTGCCGGGCTAGCGACCTATGAGCAGTTCTTC. The chain recombines TRBV30 with TRBJ2-1; maybe TRBD2 (6 bases). The V end lost 8 bases, the J end lost 8 bases, and 13 bases lay between the germline ends. The germline V gene has CDR1 GTSNPN and CDR2 SVGIG (reference sequence). CDR3 size: 11 residues. The complete variable domain, with remaining parts taken from reference TRBV30 and TRBJ2-1, reads SQTIHQWPATLVQPVGSPLSLECTVEGTSNPNLYWYRQAAGRGLQLLFYSVGIGQISSEVPQNLSASRPQDRQFILSSKKLLLSDSGFYLCAGLATYEQFFGPGTRLTVL.

The chain employs TRBV7-6 and TRBJ2-5; D gene ambiguous. V gave up 4 bases and J gave up 5 bases, with 8 bases separating them. Germline-derived CDR1 and CDR2 are SGHVS and FNYEAQ. The CDR3 covers 12 residues. The CDR3 DNA follows: TGTGCCAGCAGCTCCTCCGGGGAGACCCAGTACTTC. Translated: CASSSSGETQYF.

The rearrangement links TRBV2 to TRBJ2-7, with D possibly TRBD2 on 5 matching bases. The CDR3 has 14 residues. Trimming shortened V by 4 bases and J by 5 bases, and 15 bases separated the two germline ends. Germline values: CDR1 SNHLY, CDR2 FYNNEI. The CDR3 sequence is CASSALGNRDEQYF. The CDR3, as DNA: TGTGCCAGCAGTGCACTAGGCAATAGGGACGAGCAGTACTTC.

The V call is TRBV6-5, the J call TRBJ1-1; D possibly corresponds to TRBD1 (6 bases). This CDR3 spans 13 amino acids. Trimming took off 10 bases at V and 4 bases at J, with 16 bases between the two ends. CDR1 and CDR2 from the germline V gene are MNHEY and SVGAGI. The CDR3 DNA sequence: TGTGCCATCTGGGCTCCAGGGGTCACTGAAGCTTTCTTT. This codes for CAIWAPGVTEAFF.

This clone was counted once. The chain recombines TRBV25-1 with TRBJ2-5; TRBD1 might be the D (5 bases). The assigned J gene may be wrong: the sequence end matches TRBJ2-7 better. CDR1 is MGHDK, CDR2 SYGVNS, per germline. The CDR3 contains 13 residues. In DNA form, the CDR3 reads TGTGCCAGCAGTGTCCAGGGTGCCTACGAGCAGTACTTC. Residues: CASSVQGAYEQYF.

The J gene is TRBJ2-1, the V gene TRBV30; 9 bases line up with TRBD2. The V gene's germline CDR1 is GTSNPN and CDR2 SVGIG (reference sequence). CDR3 length: 17 amino acids. The J segment lost 1 base and the V segment lost 3 bases, leaving 10 bases of the junction unmatched. This chain's CDR3 is CAWSPRVAGVSYNEQFF. CDR3 nucleotide sequence: TGTGCCTGGAGCCCACGGGTAGCGGGAGTTTCCTACAATGAGCAGTTCTTC.

This rearrangement joins TRBV11-2 to TRBJ2-1; TRBD2 might be the D (5 bases). The germline CDR1 and CDR2 sequences are SGHAT and FQNNGV. The CDR3 has 11 amino acids. V shed 11 bases and J shed 7 bases, with 12 bases lying between them. The CDR3 is CACQTGNEQFF. Written as DNA, the CDR3 is TGTGCCTGCCAGACGGGGAATGAGCAGTTCTTC.

The rearrangement links TRBV5-1 to TRBJ2-7; 11 bases are shared with TRBD2. This CDR3 region has 14 residues. V trimming: 1 base; J trimming: 3 bases; junction bases outside the gene matches: 0. The germline CDR1 and CDR2 sequences are SGHRS and YFSETQ. The CDR3 protein is CASSLTSGSYEQYF. In DNA, the CDR3 is TGCGCCAGCAGCTTGACTAGCGGGAGCTACGAGCAGTACTTC.

The CDR3 DNA sequence: TGTGCCAGCACAGGGGGCGCAGACTACAATGAGCAGTTCTTC. Translated, it gives CASTGGADYNEQFF. The chain couples TRBV9 to TRBJ2-1; TRBD1 matches at 8 bases. The germline V gene encodes CDR1 SGDLS and CDR2 YYNGEE. Trimming at V came to 6 bases and at J to 3 bases, leaving 5 bases not matched to a gene. The CDR3 loop spans 14 amino acids. The whole variable domain, filled in from reference TRBV9 and TRBJ2-1, reads DSGVTQTPKHLITATGQRVTLRCSPRSGDLSVYWYQQSLDQGLQFLIQYYNGEERAKGNILERFSAQQFPDLHSELNLSSLELGDSALYFCASTGGADYNEQFFGPGTRLTVL.

This CDR3 reads CASSLVVSSGNTIYF. DNA of the CDR3: TGTGCCAGCAGCTTGGTTGTTAGCTCTGGAAACACCATATATTTT. V is TRBV5-6 and J is TRBJ1-3, with D unclear. The CDR3 covers 15 residues. Germline CDR1 SGHDT, CDR2 YYEEEE. V was cut by 0 bases and J by 0 bases, with 7 bases left in between.

The chain carries TRBV5-1 and TRBJ2-3; 9 positions match TRBD1. V lost 2 bases and J lost 3; bases outside the gene matches: 4. The CDR3 is 15 residues long. CDR1 is SGHRS, CDR2 YFSETQ, per germline. This CDR3 reads CASSFKGQGTDTQYF. CDR3 coding DNA: TGCGCCAGCAGCTTCAAGGGACAGGGAACAGATACGCAGTATTTT.

The V call is TRBV7-9, the J call TRBJ2-3; no definite D call. V shed 0 bases and J shed 5 bases, with 9 bases lying between them. The germline V gene has CDR1 SEHNR and CDR2 FQNEAQ (reference sequence). CDR3 length: 14 amino acids. The CDR3 here is CASSLAIAVDTQYF. The CDR3 DNA reads TGTGCCAGCAGCTTAGCTATCGCGGTAGATACGCAGTATTTT.

The rearrangement links TRBV6-5 to TRBJ1-1; D not certain. There are 15 residues in the CDR3. V was shortened by 0 bases and J by 0 bases, with 8 bases between the two germline ends. Germline V lookup: CDR1 MNHEY, CDR2 SVGAGI. The CDR3 bases are TGTGCCAGCAGTTACTCCTCACGGGTGAACACTGAAGCTTTCTTT. This translates into CASSYSSRVNTEAFF.

This chain joins TRBV10-1 and TRBJ2-1; 10 bases line up with TRBD2. In germline, CDR1 is WNHNN, CDR2 SYGVQD (reference sequence). J gave up 1 base and V 8 bases, and 2 bases lay outside the gene matches. The CDR3 consists of 14 residues. The CDR3 DNA reads TGCGCCAGCGCTAGCGGGAGATCCTACAATGAGCAGTTCTTC. The encoded protein is CASASGRSYNEQFF.

V and J are TRBV19 and TRBJ1-2; D is undetermined. The CDR3 loop spans 12 amino acids. The germline V and J ends were trimmed by 5 bases and 2 bases, with 6 bases remaining between them. Germline loops: CDR1 LNHDA, CDR2 SQIVND (reference sequence). The CDR3 here is CASSAENYGYTF. The DNA for the CDR3 is TGTGCCAGTAGTGCAGAAAACTATGGCTACACCTTC. Looking up the rest from reference TRBV19 and TRBJ1-2 gives the full variable domain: DGGITQSPKYLFRKEGQNVTLSCEQNLNHDAMYWYRQDPGQGLRLIYYSQIVNDFQKGDIAEGYSVSREKKESFPLTVTSAQKNPTAFYLCASSAENYGYTFGSGTRLTVV.

The chain couples TRBV5-4 to TRBJ1-1; 8 bases are shared with TRBD1. The CDR3 consists of 15 residues. Trimming at V came to 3 bases and at J to 4 bases, leaving 8 bases not matched to a gene. Germline CDR1 is SGHNT and CDR2 is YYREEE (reference sequence). CDR3 in amino acids: CASSSTGGSSTEAFF. In nucleotides, the CDR3 is TGTGCCAGCAGCTCCACAGGGGGAAGCAGCACTGAAGCTTTCTTT.

The chain has TRBV27 and TRBJ2-7, with 7 bases matching TRBD1. The trim removed 2 bases at V and 5 bases at J, leaving 6 bases unmatched. Per germline, CDR1 MNHEY and CDR2 SMNVEV (reference sequence). The CDR3 covers 14 residues. CDR3 nucleotides: TGTGCCAGCAGTTTACGAATCGGGACAGACGAGCAGTACTTC. This gives the protein CASSLRIGTDEQYF.

This clone came up once. The chain carries TRBV7-3 and TRBJ2-3, with 9 nucleotides matching TRBD2. The J segment lost 6 bases and the V segment lost 8 bases, leaving 9 bases of the junction unmatched. The CDR3 runs to 14 residues. Germline CDR1 SGHTA, CDR2 FQGTGA. DNA of the CDR3: TGTGCCAGCGCCCTGCTAGCGGGATGGGATACGCAGTATTTT. Amino acids: CASALLAGWDTQYF.